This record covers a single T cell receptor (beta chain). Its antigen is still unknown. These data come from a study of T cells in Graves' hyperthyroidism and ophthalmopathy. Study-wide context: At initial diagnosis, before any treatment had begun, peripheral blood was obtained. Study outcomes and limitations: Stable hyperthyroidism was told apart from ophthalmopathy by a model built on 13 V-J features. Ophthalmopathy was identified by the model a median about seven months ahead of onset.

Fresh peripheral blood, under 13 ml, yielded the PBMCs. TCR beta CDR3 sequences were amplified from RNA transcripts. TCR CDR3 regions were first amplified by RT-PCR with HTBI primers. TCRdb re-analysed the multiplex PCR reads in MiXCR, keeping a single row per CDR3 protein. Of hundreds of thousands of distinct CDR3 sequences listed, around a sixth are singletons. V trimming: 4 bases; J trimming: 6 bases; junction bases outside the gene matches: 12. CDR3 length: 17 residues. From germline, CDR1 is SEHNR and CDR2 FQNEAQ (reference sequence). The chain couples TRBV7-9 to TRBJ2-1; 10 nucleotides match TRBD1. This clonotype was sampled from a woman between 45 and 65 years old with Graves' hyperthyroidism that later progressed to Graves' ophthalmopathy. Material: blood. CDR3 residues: CASSYDPKDRGLNEQFF. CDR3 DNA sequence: TGTGCCAGCAGCTACGACCCAAAAGACAGGGGGCTCAATGAGCAGTTCTTC.